The T cell receptor beta chain described here comes from a study of PD-1 blockade in classical Hodgkin lymphoma. Study outcomes and limitations: TCR diversity rose significantly by C4D1 in CD4+ but not CD8+ cells.

About this clone: Its specificity is not known.

Time point of the sample: cycle 4 day 1 (C4D1), after more than five weeks of nivolumab. Every single patient, without exception, relapsed after autologous stem cell transplantation, and brentuximab vedotin exposure varied. Complete response, partial response or progressive disease constituted the best responses recorded. The data were produced by immunoSEQ multiplex PCR, yet TCRdb's version contains in-frame clones alone and is incomplete. The table shows 75,000 to 100,000 clones, with roughly 91% occurring only once. Germline loops: CDR1 SGHAT, CDR2 FQNNGV. The CDR3 consists of 19 residues. Trimming cost V 0 bases and J 3 bases; bases outside gene matches: 7.

The origin of this receptor is a human donor with classical Hodgkin lymphoma. V usage is TRBV11-2 and J usage is TRBJ2-3, with 15 bases fitting TRBD2. The sequencing here drew on peripheral blood mononuclear cells (PBMCs), taken before the fourth cycle of nivolumab. CDR3 loop: CASSLEAGTSGRLTDTQYF. The CDR3 nucleotides are TGTGCCAGCAGCTTAGAGGCCGGGACTAGCGGGAGGTTAACAGATACGCAGTATTTT.